What follows are 18 T cell receptor beta chains derived from one specimen sequenced in a study of blood T cells in healthy people across ages. A second PCR of roughly 7 to 11 cycles used a sample-barcoded 5' primer and a J-beta primer mix. TCRdb processed the 5' RACE reads anew with MiXCR; each CDR3 protein has one entry. Of more than 650,000 distinct CDR3 sequences in the sample, about 53% were seen once. The specimen sequenced was blood. All receptors derive from an elderly man in good health.

This clonotype is a singleton in its sample. CDR3 protein: CSARDFLAGDWWSYNEQFF. The CDR3 DNA follows: TGCAGTGCTAGAGATTTCCTAGCGGGAGATTGGTGGTCCTACAATGAGCAGTTCTTC. This chain links TRBV20-1 with TRBJ2-1; 10 nucleotides align to TRBD2. Germline trimming cut 0 bases from V and 1 base from J; bases unmatched to any gene: 12. The CDR3 is 19 amino acids. Germline V gene lookup returns CDR1 DFQATT and CDR2 SNEGSKA (reference sequence).

The table lists this clonotype with a count of one. The gene calls are TRBV18 and TRBJ1-5; the D is unclear. The germline V gene encodes CDR1 KGHSH and CDR2 LQKENI. Trimming shortened V by 3 bases and J by 2 bases, and 5 bases separated the two germline ends. The CDR3 sequence is 13 residues long. CDR3 amino acids: CASSPPGNQPQHF. In nucleotides, the CDR3 is TGTGCCAGCTCACCGCCAGGCAATCAGCCCCAGCATTTT.

This chain connects TRBV7-3 to TRBJ2-2; 10 positions agree with TRBD2. The CDR3 runs to 18 residues. CDR1 is SGHTA and CDR2 is FQGTGA in the germline V gene. V was pared by 4 bases and J by 0 bases, with 8 bases of the junction left unmatched. The CDR3 region has the DNA TGTGCCAGCAGCTCGGTCAGCGGGAGGGCCGCGAACACCGGGGAGCTGTTTTTT. It specifies CASSSVSGRAANTGELFF.

The V gene is TRBV6-1, the J gene TRBJ2-4; 7 nucleotides align to TRBD2. J was trimmed by 0 bases and V by 1 base; bases with no gene match: 3. Germline CDR1 and CDR2: MNHNS and SASEGT. The CDR3 has 16 residues. DNA of the CDR3: TGTGCCAGCAGTGAAGTACCTAGCGGAGCCAAAAACATTCAGTACTTC. This codes for CASSEVPSGAKNIQYF.

The chain uses TRBV11-2 and TRBJ2-1, with 14 bases aligning to TRBD2. V dropped 5 bases and J dropped 0; count of bases not matched to a gene: 12. CDR3 length equals 20 residues. Germline CDR1 SGHAT, CDR2 FQNNGV. CDR3 sequence: CASSQRTSGRIQSSYNEQFF. The CDR3 nucleotides are TGTGCCAGCAGCCAGCGGACTAGCGGGAGGATCCAATCCTCCTACAATGAGCAGTTCTTC.

The chain employs TRBV6-6 and TRBJ2-7; D assignment may be TRBD1 or TRBD2 (5 bases each). Germline V gene sequence: CDR1 MNHNY, CDR2 SVGAGI (reference sequence). The CDR3 is 14 residues long. Trimming removed 6 bases at V and 2 bases at J, with 14 bases between. CDR3 nucleotide sequence: TGTGCCAGCAGACCCTGGGACGGAGCCTACGAGCAGTACTTC. Amino acids: CASRPWDGAYEQYF.

The chain employs TRBV24-1 and TRBJ1-2; D may be TRBD1 (5 bases). Germline V gene lookup returns CDR1 KGHDR and CDR2 SFDVKD. Trimming shortened V by 2 bases and J by 5 bases, and 14 bases separated the two germline ends. CDR3 length: 15 amino acids. CDR3 residues: CATSDSMGRGYGYTF. The CDR3 coding sequence is TGTGCCACCAGTGATTCTATGGGGCGGGGGTATGGCTACACCTTC.

A single count supports this clonotype. The chain has TRBV4-1 and TRBJ2-4, with 10 bases matching TRBD1. The assigned J gene may be wrong: the sequence end matches TRBJ2-7 better. Germline CDR1 MGHRA, CDR2 YSYEKL. The CDR3 is 16 amino acids. CDR3 sequence reads: CASSQEGDRGLNEQYF. The CDR3 DNA is TGCGCCAGCAGCCAAGAAGGGGACAGGGGCTTGAACGAGCAGTACTTC.

The V call is TRBV25-1, the J call TRBJ2-6; possibly TRBD1 for D (5 bases). Germline V gene sequence: CDR1 MGHDK, CDR2 SYGVNS. This CDR3 has 16 amino acids. Trimming pared 2 bases from V and 3 bases from J, leaving 11 bases between. The DNA for the CDR3 is TGTGCCAGCAGTGAACCTCTAGGACATGGGGCCAACGTCCTGACTTTC. Amino acids: CASSEPLGHGANVLTF.

This clonotype was detected a few times. CDR3 protein: CSVDPGQNIQYF. As DNA, the CDR3 is TGCAGCGTTGACCCAGGCCAAAACATTCAGTACTTC. V is TRBV29-1 and J is TRBJ2-4; D is ambiguous. The V gene's germline CDR1 is SQVTM and CDR2 ANQGSEA. This CDR3 has 12 residues. V was pared by 3 bases and J by 5 bases, with 8 bases between.

V usage is TRBV18 and J usage is TRBJ2-4, with TRBD1 identical over 7 bases. V shed 5 bases, J shed 14 bases, and the junction held 18 bases outside the gene matches. This CDR3 is built from 15 residues. Germline CDR1 and CDR2: KGHSH and LQKENI. CDR3 loop: CASSAQETGIESEYF. The CDR3 nucleotides read TGTGCCAGCTCAGCACAGGAGACAGGGATTGAATCAGAGTACTTC.

In this sample, this clonotype turned up once. V is TRBV15 and J is TRBJ2-5; possibly TRBD1 for D (7 bases). The CDR3 loop spans 14 amino acids. Germline V gives CDR1 LNHNV, CDR2 YYDKDF (reference sequence). The germline V and J ends were trimmed by 3 bases and 5 bases, with 13 bases remaining between them. DNA of the CDR3: TGTGCCACCAGCAGGGGGGGACAGCCGGAGACCCAGTACTTC. This gives the protein CATSRGGQPETQYF.

The chain links TRBV12-3 or TRBV12-4 to TRBJ1-1; 9 nucleotides match TRBD1. V lost 7 bases to trimming and J lost 3 bases; unmatched junction nucleotides: 3. The CDR3 runs to 13 residues. DNA for the CDR3: TGTGCCAGCACCGGGACAGGGTACACTGAAGCTTTCTTT. It translates to CASTGTGYTEAFF.

The genes are TRBV15 and TRBJ1-2; D is undetermined. There are 13 residues in the CDR3. CDR1 is LNHNV, CDR2 YYDKDF, per germline (reference sequence). V shed 1 base and J shed 5 bases, with 8 bases lying between them. CDR3 DNA sequence: TGTGCCACCAGCAGAGCCAGCGAATATGGCTACACCTTC. Its protein product is CATSRASEYGYTF.

The V gene is TRBV29-1, the J gene TRBJ2-5; D not resolved. This CDR3 comprises 12 residues. V was shortened by 4 bases and J by 5 bases, with 11 bases between the two germline ends. CDR1 is SQVTM and CDR2 is ANQGSEA in the germline V gene. CDR3 sequence: CSVVGRRETQYF. In DNA, the CDR3 is TGCAGCGTTGTGGGCAGGCGGGAGACCCAGTACTTC.

This clonotype was seen a handful of times. V is TRBV7-9 and J is TRBJ2-3; 9 bases line up with TRBD1. Germline loops: CDR1 SEHNR, CDR2 FQNEAQ (reference sequence). After removal of 5 bases from V and 14 bases from J, the junction contained 17 bases not matched to a gene. This CDR3 spans 15 amino acids. The CDR3 DNA follows: TGTGCCAGCAGCCCGGGGACAGGGTCGAACAGATACGCGTATTTT. Translation gives CASSPGTGSNRYAYF.

The chain has TRBV5-4 and TRBJ2-6, with TRBD1 matching 10 bases. V trimming: 4 bases; J trimming: 2 bases; junction bases outside the gene matches: 9. This CDR3 spans 18 amino acids. CDR1 and CDR2 from the germline V gene are SGHNT and YYREEE (reference sequence). This CDR3 is CASSQRTGGVTGANVLTF. CDR3 sequence (DNA): TGTGCCAGCAGCCAGAGGACAGGGGGTGTGACTGGGGCCAACGTCCTGACTTTC.

The chain has TRBV6-1 and TRBJ2-7; 11 bases are a match to TRBD2. V lost 3 bases and J lost 4; bases outside the gene matches: 5. The CDR3 loop spans 15 amino acids. CDR1 and CDR2 from the germline V gene are MNHNS and SASEGT. The CDR3 region is CASSDMGTSGYEQYF. CDR3 bases: TGTGCCAGCAGTGACATGGGGACTAGCGGATACGAGCAGTACTTC.